The subject of this entry is one T cell receptor beta chain. As yet, its antigen is unknown. This sample stems from a study of long-term antiretroviral therapy in people with HIV. Study findings and constraints: Among HIV repertoires, CDR3 length ranges were narrower than those of controls. Pre-ART clonal expansions dominated every time point's repertoire.

The authors ran the immunoSEQ assay, v3.0, at survey level. Assay: immunoSEQ multiplex PCR; the TCRdb copy retains only in-frame clones and omits some. The table records some 33,000 clones, around 80% of them present only once. The receptor comes from a man between 18 and 29 years old with HIV. The source material was unsorted PBMCs, sampled 0.6 years after starting antiretroviral therapy.

In DNA form, the CDR3 reads TGTGCCAGCAGCTTGGGCGGGAGGGCCGGCGAGCAGTACTTC. This encodes CASSLGGRAGEQYF. The genes are TRBV11-2 and TRBJ2-7; 9 bases match TRBD2. The CDR3 covers 14 residues. V shed 3 bases, J shed 6 bases, and the junction held 6 bases outside the gene matches. Per germline, CDR1 SGHAT and CDR2 FQNNGV.